This paragraph covers one T cell receptor (beta chain) sequence. Enrolment of Seattle patients took place during active infection, and they were followed longitudinally. The data derive from a study of blood T cell repertoires in COVID-19. Study as a whole: Samples taken during acute and convalescent COVID-19 were collected in the United States, Italy and Spain. T cells, B-cell-depleted T cells, or PBMCs provided the cDNA or gDNA that served as material.

Per the original data handling: The assay estimated nucleated cells by amplifying reference gene primers. Clones were read by immunoSEQ multiplex PCR, and TCRdb kept only the in-frame ones, dropping some. V and J calls and clone size are given by that table; D and trimming were obtained from the DNA. The sample shows about 130,000 clones, 81% of them seen only once. Trimming took 1 base from V and 2 from J; bases not matched to a gene: 3. This CDR3 region has 15 residues. The germline V gene has CDR1 SGHKS and CDR2 YYEKEE (reference sequence). V and J are TRBV5-5 and TRBJ2-5; 9 bases agree with TRBD1. This receptor was identified in a man aged 25 to 40 with COVID-19, enrolled during active disease. Sequencing was carried out using peripheral blood. The CDR3 loop is CASSLIQGAQETQYF. The CDR3 region has the DNA TGTGCCAGCAGCTTGATACAGGGGGCACAAGAGACCCAGTACTTC.